The 25 T cell receptor beta chains presented below share a single source sample, sequenced in a study of early T cells in non-severe SARS-CoV-2 infection (dated by TCRdb to the early 2020s). Library preparation used 5' RACE. The instrument given in TCRdb is NextSeq 500. TCRdb itself trimmed the public reads at Q25 with fastp, ran MiXCR and retained productive beta chains. Each entry is one CDR3 protein sequence, shown with its most common DNA and genes. The sample table shows about 24,000 distinct CDR3 sequences, and around 4% are seen once. The ten largest make up about 15% of the sample. The sample was whole blood. These receptors originate from an adult who was a healthcare worker with PCR-confirmed SARS-CoV-2 infection or an uninfected control (not recorded which).

This clonotype was observed many times. The gene calls are TRBV7-3 and TRBJ2-1; D not certain. CDR3 size: 14 residues. V lost 5 bases, J lost 7 bases, and 15 bases lay in between. Germline CDR1 and CDR2: SGHTA and FQGTGA. The CDR3 loop reads CASSPPNRRNEQFF. The CDR3 nucleotides are TGTGCCAGCAGCCCCCCCAATCGGCGAAATGAGCAGTTCTTC.

This clonotype was recorded many times. The chain uses TRBV6-6 and TRBJ1-1; no definite D call. Germline values: CDR1 MNHNY, CDR2 SVGAGI (reference sequence). The germline V and J ends were trimmed by 5 bases and 2 bases, with 27 bases remaining between them. CDR3 length: 19 residues. CDR3 protein: CASSNPPPWSLRPNTEAFF. In DNA form, the CDR3 reads TGTGCCAGCAGTAACCCCCCACCATGGTCCTTAAGGCCAAACACTGAAGCTTTCTTT.

The sample holds many counts of this clonotype. The gene calls are TRBV11-3 and TRBJ2-3, with TRBD1 identical over 10 bases. Germline trimming cut 5 bases from V and 3 bases from J; bases unmatched to any gene: 5. The CDR3 runs 15 residues. Germline V CDR1 and CDR2: SGHNT, YENEEA. Here the CDR3 DNA reads TGTGCCAGCAGCCCCCGACAGGGGGCTACAGATACGCAGTATTTT. Its translation is CASSPRQGATDTQYF.

This clonotype is labeled as medium-sized. The chain recombines TRBV4-2 with TRBJ2-1; 11 bases map to TRBD2. Germline assignment: CDR1 LGHNA and CDR2 YNFKEQ. The V segment lost 0 bases and the J segment 4 bases; nucleotides outside the gene matches: 5. This CDR3 is 17 amino acids long. The CDR3 loop reads CASSQEGASGGYNEQFF. Written as DNA, the CDR3 is TGTGCCAGCAGCCAAGAGGGGGCTAGCGGGGGGTACAATGAGCAGTTCTTC.

The chain uses TRBV7-3 and TRBJ2-2; D is unclear. CDR3 length: 13 amino acids. Germline CDR1 and CDR2: SGHTA and FQGTGA. Deletions cut 4 bases from V and 4 bases from J, with 7 bases between. The CDR3 here is CASSSEITGELFF. CDR3 DNA sequence: TGTGCCAGCAGCTCGGAGATCACCGGGGAGCTGTTTTTT.

This clonotype was picked up many times. The rearrangement joins TRBV4-2 to TRBJ2-7; D is tentatively TRBD1 or TRBD2 (6 bases each). Germline V gives CDR1 LGHNA, CDR2 YNFKEQ. The CDR3 sequence is 16 residues long. V was pared by 0 bases and J by 2 bases, with 14 bases between. The CDR3 DNA is TGTGCCAGCAGCCAAGATTCCGGCGGGACAACCTACGAGCAGTACTTC. It is translated as CASSQDSGGTTYEQYF.

As for this clonotype: A much larger clone differs from this one at a single base, so this may be a read error. This chain connects TRBV18 to TRBJ2-3; possible D gene TRBD2, 6 bases. This CDR3 has 15 amino acids. With 6 bases removed from V and 0 bases from J, the gap between germline ends came to 13 bases. The germline CDR1 and CDR2 sequences are KGHSH and LQKENI. The DNA for the CDR3 is TGTGCCAGCTCGGAGGACTATTCTAGCACAGATACGCAGTATTTT. Its protein is CASSEDYSSTDTQYF.

This clonotype appeared many times. The rearrangement uses TRBV7-2 and TRBJ2-7, with a weak D call TRBD2 (5 bases). V lost 2 bases, J lost 2 bases, and 10 bases lay in between. The CDR3 consists of 14 residues. Germline CDR1 and CDR2: SGHTA and FQGNSA. The CDR3 DNA follows: TGTGCCAGCAGCTTAAAAGAGGGCCCCTACGAGCAGTACTTC. Its translation is CASSLKEGPYEQYF. The whole variable domain, filled in from reference TRBV7-2 and TRBJ2-7, reads GAGVSQSPSNKVTEKGKDVELRCDPISGHTALYWYRQSLGQGLEFLIYFQGNSAPDKSGLPSDRFSAERTGGSVSTLTIQRTQQEDSAVYLCASSLKEGPYEQYFGPGTRLTVT.

This clonotype was seen repeatedly, ten times or more. This chain links TRBV6-2 or TRBV6-3 with TRBJ2-7; D tentatively reads TRBD1 or TRBD2 (5 bases each). This CDR3 is built from 16 residues. Between the trimmed V and J ends, which lost 5 bases and 2 bases, there was a span of 19 bases. Germline CDR1 MNHEY, CDR2 SVGEGT. CDR3 nucleotide sequence: TGTGCCAGCAGTACCTTCGGGGCAGGTTGGCCCTACGAGCAGTACTTC. Encoded protein: CASSTFGAGWPYEQYF.

This clonotype has at least ten counts. The chain is built from TRBV18 and TRBJ2-1, with 11 nucleotides matching TRBD2. The CDR3 spans 16 residues. Germline V CDR1 and CDR2: KGHSH, LQKENI. Trimming took 0 bases from V and 5 from J; bases not matched to a gene: 3. The CDR3 sequence is CASSPPGLAAHNEQFF. DNA of the CDR3: TGTGCCAGCTCACCACCGGGACTAGCGGCACACAATGAGCAGTTCTTC.

The table lists this clonotype with many counts. This chain links TRBV7-2 with TRBJ2-3; 12 nucleotides align to TRBD2. The CDR3 has 15 residues. V gave up 0 bases and J gave up 8 bases; unmatched junction bases: 3. Germline V lookup: CDR1 SGHTA, CDR2 FQGNSA. CDR3 sequence (DNA): TGTGCCAGCAGCTTAGCCCCTAGCGGGGGGGGTACGCAGTATTTT. Protein sequence: CASSLAPSGGGTQYF.

This clonotype was seen many times. The chain couples TRBV7-9 to TRBJ2-7; possibly TRBD1 for D (6 bases). The CDR3 length is 14 residues. Trimming removed 1 base from V and 2 bases from J, with 9 bases in between. CDR1 SEHNR and CDR2 FQNEAQ come from the germline V gene (reference sequence). The CDR3 bases are TGTGCCAGCAGCTTAGGTTCAGGGGCCTACGAGCAGTACTTC. Its protein is CASSLGSGAYEQYF.

The chain combines TRBV12-3 or TRBV12-4 with TRBJ1-2, with TRBD1 identical over 7 bases. The CDR3 is made up of 14 amino acids. The junction had 11 bases not matched to a gene; V was cut back by 5 bases and J by 8 bases. CDR3 loop: CASSERDSSRGYTF. CDR3 in DNA: TGTGCCAGCAGTGAACGGGACAGCTCGAGGGGCTACACCTTC.

The CDR3 here is CASSPGGLANEQFF. The CDR3 nucleotides are TGTGCCAGCTCACCGGGCGGACTAGCGAATGAGCAGTTCTTC. J is TRBJ2-1 and V is TRBV18; 9 positions match TRBD2. Germline assignment: CDR1 KGHSH and CDR2 LQKENI. The CDR3 covers 14 residues. Trimming removed 3 bases from V and 7 bases from J; junction bases left unmatched: 4.

The chain carries TRBV20-1 and TRBJ2-7; 10 nucleotides line up with TRBD2. The V and J ends lost 0 bases and 5 bases, in that order; junction bases with no gene match: 13. The CDR3 runs 17 residues. Germline V lookup: CDR1 DFQATT, CDR2 SNEGSKA (reference sequence). The DNA of the CDR3 is TGCAGTGCTAGAGATCAGTTGGGGGGACTAGCGCGCGACGAGCAGTACTTC. Translating gives CSARDQLGGLARDEQYF.

In this sample, this clonotype turned up many times. V is TRBV7-6 and J is TRBJ2-5; 8 bases map to TRBD2. The germline V gene encodes CDR1 SGHVS and CDR2 FNYEAQ. The CDR3 is 18 residues long. V trimming: 1 base; J trimming: 2 bases; junction bases outside the gene matches: 12. CDR3 protein: CASSLGLRGAAMQETQYF. CDR3 in DNA: TGTGCCAGCAGCTTAGGCTTGCGGGGGGCTGCGATGCAAGAGACCCAGTACTTC.

In this sample, this clonotype turned up a few times. The V call is TRBV18, the J call TRBJ2-7, with D possibly matching TRBD2 (6 bases). In germline, CDR1 is KGHSH, CDR2 LQKENI. There are 13 residues in the CDR3. V lost 5 bases and J lost 6, with 14 bases in between. The CDR3, as DNA: TGTGCCAGCTCAACGCTGGGGGACTCCGAGCAGTACTTC. Amino acids: CASSTLGDSEQYF. The entire variable domain, with the rest obtained from reference TRBV18 and TRBJ2-7, is as follows: NAGVMQNPRHLVRRRGQEARLRCSPMKGHSHVYWYRQLPEEGLKFMVYLQKENIIDESGMPKERFSAEFPKEGPSILRIQQVVRGDSAAYFCASSTLGDSEQYFGPGTRLTVT.

This clonotype was detected a few times. The genes are TRBV7-6 and TRBJ2-3; TRBD2 matches at 9 bases. Per germline, CDR1 SGHVS and CDR2 FNYEAQ. The V segment lost 2 bases and the J segment 2 bases; nucleotides outside the gene matches: 8. The CDR3 extends over 17 amino acids. DNA for the CDR3: TGTGCCAGCAGCTTATGGCGGGAGGGCCCGGCCACAGATACGCAGTATTTT. Translation gives CASSLWREGPATDTQYF.

This clonotype was observed a handful of times. The chain links TRBV6-4 to TRBJ2-1; 13 bases line up with TRBD2. Germline values: CDR1 MRHNA, CDR2 SNTAGT. There are 16 residues in the CDR3. V was pared by 10 bases and J by 4 bases, with 10 bases of the junction left unmatched. The CDR3 region is CATSGLAGDGYNEQFF. In nucleotides, the CDR3 is TGTGCCACGTCAGGACTAGCGGGAGATGGGTACAATGAGCAGTTCTTC.

This clonotype was counted many times. This chain uses TRBV6-1 with TRBJ2-5; D may correspond to TRBD1 or TRBD2 (6 bases each). V dropped 4 bases and J dropped 5 bases, with 17 bases sitting between them. Germline CDR1 is MNHNS and CDR2 is SASEGT. This CDR3 is built from 15 residues. Here the CDR3 DNA reads TGTGCCAGCAGTGCCACCCCGGGGGCGAGGGAGACCCAGTACTTC. It specifies CASSATPGARETQYF.

The chain joins TRBV4-3 to TRBJ1-6; no firm D call. V lost 0 bases to trimming and J lost 10 bases, with 10 bases between them. CDR3 size: 14 residues. The germline V gene has CDR1 LGHNA and CDR2 YSLEER. Written as DNA, the CDR3 is TGCGCCAGCAGCCAAGATCCTCAGCTATCACCCCTCCACTTT. This encodes CASSQDPQLSPLHF.

This clonotype was seen at least ten times. The chain joins TRBV14 to TRBJ2-3, with 8 bases fitting TRBD1. V was clipped by 4 bases and J by 10 bases; unmatched bases: 16. Looked up from germline, CDR1 is SGHDN and CDR2 is FVKESK. The CDR3 has 16 residues. This CDR3 is CASSPRQGATRGSQYF. CDR3 nucleotides: TGTGCCAGCAGCCCCAGGCAGGGGGCTACAAGGGGGTCGCAGTATTTT.

This clonotype was seen a few times. The chain employs TRBV4-1 and TRBJ2-3; 12 nucleotides match TRBD2. The V gene's germline CDR1 is MGHRA and CDR2 YSYEKL. V lost 0 bases and J lost 7; bases outside the gene matches: 8. This CDR3 is built from 17 residues. CDR3 in DNA: TGCGCCAGCAGCCAAGATGCGACTAGCGGGGGTGAGAATACGCAGTATTTT. It specifies CASSQDATSGGENTQYF.

This clonotype has a count of ten or more. DNA of the CDR3: TGCAGTGCTTATAGCGGGGGCCTAACCACAGATACGCAGTATTTT. It specifies CSAYSGGLTTDTQYF. The chain combines TRBV20-1 with TRBJ2-3; TRBD2 matches 9 bases. V trimming: 5 bases; J trimming: 2 bases; junction bases outside the gene matches: 8. The CDR3 totals 15 residues. CDR1 and CDR2 (germline): DFQATT, SNEGSKA (reference sequence).

This sequence joins TRBV7-2 and TRBJ2-5, with a tentative D call TRBD1 (7 bases). V was shortened by 3 bases and J by 4 bases, with 15 bases between the two germline ends. The CDR3 totals 15 residues. Germline CDR1 and CDR2: SGHTA and FQGNSA. DNA for the CDR3: TGTGCCAGCAGCTTGAACAGGGGAGGCTCAGAGACCCAGTACTTC. Translated: CASSLNRGGSETQYF.